This record covers a single TCR beta chain. It lacks a known antigen. Base qualities are missing; no much larger clone stands one base away. Reading the label with the study, this specimen's time point is: baseline before first vaccination. Vaccinee samples came from UK trials COV001 and COV002, including a single-blind randomized controlled phase 2/3 trial of AZD1222 (ChAdOx1 nCoV-19) in healthy adults. For TCRbeta chain sequencing, PBMC samples from trial participants were taken at day 0 and at day 28 after the second dose. The data stem from a study of T cell responses to AZD1222 COVID-19 vaccine (dated by TCRdb to the early 2020s). As for the study more broadly: AZD1222 recipients given second doses at about 4 weeks or at about 12 weeks were pooled, since spike-specific TCR depth and breadth were not found to differ between the two schedules. TCR sequencing covered 233 trial participants: nearly 210 given two doses of AZD1222 and approximately 25 given two doses of MenACWY control vaccine. Enrollment into the trials was organized by age into subgroups of 18-55, 56-69 and 70-plus years, and those subgroups contained around 150, 28 and 57 TCR-sequenced participants, respectively. Beyond this particular receptor, the publication reports: In the small 56-69-year group, the increase in depth fell short of significance, most likely because of low power. Most participants were white British and females outnumbered males, and the authors suggested that clonal diversity may have been underestimated. Reportedly, close to half of the unique spike-specific TCRs recognized epitopes lying outside the regions that are mutated in the B.1.351 and B.1.1.7 variants. No day 14 peak-response samples were available, so repertoires were characterized only after the peak T cell response. Conclusions about previously exposed vaccinees are limited because only a handful of AZD1222 recipients were SARS-CoV-2 seropositive at baseline. Spike-specific TCR breadth and depth rose significantly after two AZD1222 doses compared with day 0 and with MenACWY recipients. The whole spike protein was spanned by vaccine-associated CD4 TCRs, and dominant responses were seen in regions 160-218 and 743-854.

The CDR3 regions of human TCRbeta chains were analyzed by immunosequencing. For the original study's pipeline: Repertoire TCRs were matched against a reference library of SARS-CoV-2-specific TCRs generated with the MIRA antigen-specificity platform. Breadth was defined as the fraction of unique TCRs that were SARS-CoV-2-associated, and depth was defined as the fraction of total T cells that were SARS-CoV-2-associated. Each spike-specific TCR was assigned to its reactive spike region and to a CD4 or CD8 class using the MIRA data. Log10-transformed breadth and depth values were compared by one-way ANOVA with Sidak's multiple comparisons tests. Here the immuneACCESS table is served through TCRdb, limited to in-frame sequences with V and J called. Missing clones are a known gap in these copies; in checked studies unresolved V genes cover under half, and the rest lacks a known reason. V, J and clone size reflect that table, while D and trimming were determined from the DNA. The sample has around 63,000 clones on record, roughly 85% of them singletons. Around 19% of the sample comes from the top ten.

The CDR1 and CDR2 encoded by the germline V gene are WSHSY and SAAADI. The CDR3, from cysteine to phenylalanine, totals 14 residues. CDR3 DNA is the only sequence kept; it has 42 bases, read in frame from the first base. V and J lose 7 bases and 7 bases, and a span of 19 bases separates them. The clonotype originates from an adult in good health. The input for sequencing was peripheral blood, taken on day 0 of AZD1222 vaccination. The chain joins TRBV10-2 to TRBJ1-2; the D gene is not confidently resolved. CDR3 loop: CASTLWQEEGGYTF. Read as DNA, the sequence is TGCGCCAGCACCCTTTGGCAGGAAGAAGGTGGCTACACCTTC.